The clone carrying this T cell receptor (beta chain) was counted only a few times. Its target is not known. The V gene lost 8 bases and the J gene lost 0 bases, with 13 bases spanning the gap. The germline V gene encodes CDR1 SNHLY and CDR2 FYNNEI. The CDR3 length is 14 residues. The record originates from a study of cytomegalovirus exposure and HLA in healthy donors. Looking at the study overall: Membership in the Caucasian-associated ancestry cluster was found for around 81% of around 380 genotyped donors. Study outcomes and limitations: A likely sequencing artifact accounted for one observed cluster of highly shared sequence variants. Cytomegalovirus-associated TCR beta chains were listed, numbering roughly 150. The authors reported that TCR beta sequences could predict HLA-A and HLA-B alleles. These predictions were accurate for most subjects in the first cohort.

The PCR employed 60 Vbeta primers together with 13 Jbeta primers. Assay used: immunoSEQ multiplex PCR; TCRdb lists only in-frame clones, some missing. The data hold over 150,000 clones, with 84% observed a single time. The TCR sequence derives from a girl aged 5-17 years in good health and CMV-seropositive. V usage is TRBV2 and J usage is TRBJ1-1; D ambiguous. Sequencing input: PBMCs. CDR3 in amino acids: CASVTGMVNTEAFF. The CDR3 region has the DNA TGTGCCAGCGTAACGGGGATGGTGAACACTGAAGCTTTCTTT.